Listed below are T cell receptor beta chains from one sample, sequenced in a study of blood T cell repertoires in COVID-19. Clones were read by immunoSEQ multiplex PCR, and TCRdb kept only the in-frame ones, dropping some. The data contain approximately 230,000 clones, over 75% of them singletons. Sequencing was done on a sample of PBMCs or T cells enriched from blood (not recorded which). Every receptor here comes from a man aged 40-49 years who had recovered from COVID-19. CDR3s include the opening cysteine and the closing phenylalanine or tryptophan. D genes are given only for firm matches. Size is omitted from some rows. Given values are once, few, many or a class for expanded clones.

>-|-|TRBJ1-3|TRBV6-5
TGTGCCAGCTCCCGGGAGGGCTTTTCTGGAAACACCATATATTTT
CASSREGFSGNTIYF
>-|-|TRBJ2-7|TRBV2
TGTGCCAGCAATATGGGGGGACAGTCTCCATACTTC
CASNMGGQSPYF
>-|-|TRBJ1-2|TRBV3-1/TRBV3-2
TGTGCCAGCAGCCAAGGCGGGACCCGCTATGGCTACACCTTC
CASSQGGTRYGYTF
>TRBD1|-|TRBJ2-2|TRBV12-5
TGTGCTAGTGGTTTGGTACTGGGACAGGGGGTCGGGGAGCTGTTTTTT
CASGLVLGQGVGELFF
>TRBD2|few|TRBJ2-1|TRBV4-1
TGCGCCAGCAGACCCCTAGCGGGAGACCTCTACAATGAGCAGTTCTTC
CASRPLAGDLYNEQFF
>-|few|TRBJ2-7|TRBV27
TGTGCCAGCAGTTTTTATAGTGGCTCCTACGAGCAGTACTTC
CASSFYSGSYEQYF
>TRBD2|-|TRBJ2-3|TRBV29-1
TGCAGCGCCCGTGGAGATAGCGGGAGCACAGATACGCAGTATTTT
CSARGDSGSTDTQYF
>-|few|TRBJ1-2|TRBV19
TGTGCCAGTAGTTCATATGGCTACACCTTC
CASSSYGYTF
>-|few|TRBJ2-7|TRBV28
TGTGCCAGCAGTATCCGGGACTCCTCCTACGAGCAGTACTTC
CASSIRDSSYEQYF
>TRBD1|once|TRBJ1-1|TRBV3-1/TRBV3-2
TGTGCCAGCAGCCGCCTCTCCAGGGGGAAGGACACTGAAGCTTTCTTT
CASSRLSRGKDTEAFF
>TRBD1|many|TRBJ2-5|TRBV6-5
TGTGCCAGCAGTCGGGACAGACAAGAGACCCAGTACTTC
CASSRDRQETQYF
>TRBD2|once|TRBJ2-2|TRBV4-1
TGCGCCAGCAGCCAAGAGGGAAGACGCGGGAGGGTCGGGGAGCTGTTTTTT
CASSQEGRRGRVGELFF
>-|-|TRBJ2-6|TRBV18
TGTGCCAGCTCAGTCCTACAGGGCGCCGGGGCCAACGTCCTGACTTTC
CASSVLQGAGANVLTF
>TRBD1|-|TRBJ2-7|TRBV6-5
TGTGCCAGCAGCCACCGACAGGGCTACGAGCAGTACTTC
CASSHRQGYEQYF
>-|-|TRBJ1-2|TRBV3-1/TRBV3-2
TGTGCCAGCAGCCAACTGCGGGGCGCTGGCTATGGCTACACCTTC
CASSQLRGAGYGYTF
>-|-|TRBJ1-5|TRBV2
TGTGCCAGCAGGCCGGGAAAAGGCCGTTTTTACAATCAGCCCCAGCATTTT
CASRPGKGRFYNQPQHF
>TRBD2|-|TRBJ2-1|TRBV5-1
TGCGCCAGCAGCTTAGGGACTAGCGAGTACAATGAGCAGTTCTTC
CASSLGTSEYNEQFF
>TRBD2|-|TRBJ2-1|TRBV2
TGTGCCAGCAGTGCCAGGACTAGCTGGGGAGGGAATGAGCAGTTCTTC
CASSARTSWGGNEQFF